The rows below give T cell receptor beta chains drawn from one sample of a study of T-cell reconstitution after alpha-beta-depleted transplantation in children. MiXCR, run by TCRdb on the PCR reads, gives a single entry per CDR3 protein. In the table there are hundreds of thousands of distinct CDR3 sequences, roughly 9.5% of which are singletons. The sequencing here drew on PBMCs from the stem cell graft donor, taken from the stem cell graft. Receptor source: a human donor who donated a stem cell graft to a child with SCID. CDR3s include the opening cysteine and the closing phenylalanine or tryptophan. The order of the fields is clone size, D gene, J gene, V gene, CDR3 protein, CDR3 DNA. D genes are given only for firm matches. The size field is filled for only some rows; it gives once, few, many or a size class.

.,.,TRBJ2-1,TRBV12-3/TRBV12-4,CASSFRSGSYNEQFF,TGTGCCAGCAGTTTCCGCAGCGGATCCTACAATGAGCAGTTCTTC
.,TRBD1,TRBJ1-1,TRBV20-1,CSAEAPDRGKTEALF,TGCAGTGCTGAGGCCCCGGACAGGGGGAAAACTGAAGCTTTATTT
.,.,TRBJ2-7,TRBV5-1,CASMYRDRGEQYF,TGCGCCAGCATGTACAGGGACCGGGGTGAGCAGTACTTC
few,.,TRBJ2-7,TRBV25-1,CASSELSSYEQYF,TGTGCCAGCAGTGAATTATCGAGCTACGAGCAGTACTTC
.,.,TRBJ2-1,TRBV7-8,CASSCPGGECNEQFF,TGTGCCAGCAGCTGCCCGGGGGGCGAGTGCAATGAGCAGTTCTTC
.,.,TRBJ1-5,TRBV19,CASSMEGQVSQPQHF,TGTGCCAGTAGTATGGAAGGCCAGGTGAGTCAGCCCCAGCATTTT
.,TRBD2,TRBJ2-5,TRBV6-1,CASRKILAGGETQYF,TGTGCCAGCAGAAAAATACTAGCGGGGGGAGAGACCCAGTACTTC
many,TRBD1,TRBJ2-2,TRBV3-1,CASRLDRGQDGELFF,TGTGCCAGCAGACTCGACAGGGGGCAGGACGGGGAGCTGTTTTTT
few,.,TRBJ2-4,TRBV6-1,CASTHGVKSDIQYF,TGTGCCAGTACCCACGGTGTAAAGTCGGACATTCAGTACTTC
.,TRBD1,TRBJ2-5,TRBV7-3,CASSLTSDREQTQYF,TGTGCCAGCAGCTTAACATCGGACAGGGAACAGACCCAGTACTTC
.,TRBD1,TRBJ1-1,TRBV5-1,CASSGPGQGYTEAFF,TGCGCCAGCAGCGGACCGGGACAGGGCTACACTGAAGCTTTCTTT
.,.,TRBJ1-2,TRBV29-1,CSVQDYGYTF,TGCAGCGTTCAGGACTATGGCTACACCTTC
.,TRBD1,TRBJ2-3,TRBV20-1,CSARDVTDRVADTQYF,TGCAGTGCTAGAGATGTCACGGACAGGGTTGCAGATACGCAGTATTTT
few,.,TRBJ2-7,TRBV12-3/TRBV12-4,CASTASVISNEQYF,TGTGCCAGCACCGCTAGTGTGATTAGCAACGAGCAGTACTTC
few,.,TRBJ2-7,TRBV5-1,CASSWPTGRDEQYF,TGCGCCAGCAGCTGGCCGACAGGACGCGACGAGCAGTACTTC
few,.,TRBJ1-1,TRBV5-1,CASSLGGFSTEAFF,TGCGCCAGCAGCTTGGGAGGGTTTTCCACTGAAGCTTTCTTT
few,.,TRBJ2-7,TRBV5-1,CASSGGTGGRDEQYF,TGCGCCAGCAGCGGCGGCACGGGGGGCAGGGACGAGCAGTACTTC
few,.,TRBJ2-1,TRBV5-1,CASSSRGQTSSYNEQFF,TGCGCCAGCAGCTCACGGGGGCAGACCAGCTCCTACAATGAGCAGTTCTTC
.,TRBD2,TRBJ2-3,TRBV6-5,CASSYTSWAGGLSDTQYF,TGTGCCAGCAGTTATACCTCGTGGGCGGGGGGGCTGTCAGATACGCAGTATTTT
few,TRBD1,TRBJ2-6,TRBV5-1,CASSVDGDRGSVGANVLTF,TGCGCCAGCAGCGTGGATGGAGACAGGGGGTCGGTTGGGGCCAACGTCCTGACTTTC
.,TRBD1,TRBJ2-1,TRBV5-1,CASSAGTAGEQFF,TGCGCCAGCAGCGCCGGGACAGCAGGCGAGCAGTTCTTC
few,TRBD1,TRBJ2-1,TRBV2,CASIPRTAGTGAYNEQFF,TGTGCCAGCATTCCAAGGACTGCCGGGACAGGGGCCTACAATGAGCAGTTCTTC
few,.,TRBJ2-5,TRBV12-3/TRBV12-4,CASSSTGYWETQYF,TGTGCCAGCAGTTCCACAGGGTATTGGGAGACCCAGTACTTC
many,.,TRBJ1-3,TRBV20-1,CSAQGQNTIYF,TGCAGTGCTCAGGGTCAAAACACCATATATTTT
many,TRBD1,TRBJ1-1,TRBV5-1,CASSLGGLNTEAFF,TGTGCCAGCAGTTTAGGGGGCTTGAACACTGAAGCTTTCTTT
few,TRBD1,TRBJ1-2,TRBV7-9,CASSQRTGEYYGYTF,TGTGCCAGCAGCCAGCGGACAGGGGAATACTATGGCTACACCTTC
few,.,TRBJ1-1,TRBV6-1,CASSRRGGGTEAFF,TGTGCCAGCAGCCGGAGGGGTGGGGGCACTGAAGCTTTCTTT
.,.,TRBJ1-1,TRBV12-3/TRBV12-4,CAIIGQTDAEAFF,TGTGCCATTATCGGACAGACGGACGCTGAAGCTTTCTTT
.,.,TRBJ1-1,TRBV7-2,CASSPIQGMNTEAFF,TGTGCCAGCAGCCCGATACAGGGCATGAACACTGAAGCTTTCTTT
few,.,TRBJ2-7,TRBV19,CASSIGGHRGDEQYF,TGTGCCAGTAGTATAGGGGGTCATCGGGGCGACGAGCAGTACTTC
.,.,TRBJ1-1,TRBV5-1,CASSPPGHANTEAFF,TGCGCCAGCAGCCCGCCGGGACATGCGAACACTGAAGCTTTCTTT
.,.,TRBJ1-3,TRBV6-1,CATTRRLDSGNTIYF,TGTGCCACCACAAGACGGCTCGACTCTGGAAACACCATATATTTT
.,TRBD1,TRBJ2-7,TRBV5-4,CASSEKGGFYEQYF,TGTGCCAGCAGCGAAAAAGGGGGCTTTTACGAGCAGTACTTC
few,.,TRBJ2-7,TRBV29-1,CSVEVGWEQYF,TGCAGCGTTGAGGTTGGGTGGGAGCAGTACTTC
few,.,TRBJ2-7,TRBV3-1,CASSHPSTYEQYF,TGTGCCAGCAGCCATCCTTCCACGTACGAGCAGTACTTC
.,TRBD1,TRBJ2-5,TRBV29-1,CSVTRGLANQETQYF,TGCAGCGTTACAAGGGGGCTAGCTAACCAAGAGACCCAGTACTTC
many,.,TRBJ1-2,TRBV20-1,CSASKEAVYGYTF,TGCAGTGCTAGTAAGGAAGCGGTCTATGGCTACACCTTC
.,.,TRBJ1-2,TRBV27,CASSPLSTGGGGYTF,TGTGCCAGCAGTCCTCTCTCAACGGGCGGGGGTGGCTACACCTTC
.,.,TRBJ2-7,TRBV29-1,CSTSVYGEQYF,TGCAGCACCTCCGTCTATGGCGAGCAGTACTTC
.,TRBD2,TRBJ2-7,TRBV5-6,CASSWGLAGGIYEQYF,TGTGCCAGCAGCTGGGGGCTAGCGGGGGGGATATACGAGCAGTACTTC
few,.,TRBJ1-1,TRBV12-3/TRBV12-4,CASSRWPRMNTEAFF,TGTGCCAGCAGTAGATGGCCCCGCATGAACACTGAAGCTTTCTTT
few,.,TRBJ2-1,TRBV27,CASIPNRANNEQFF,TGTGCCAGCATCCCCAACAGGGCTAACAATGAGCAGTTCTTC
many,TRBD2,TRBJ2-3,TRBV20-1,CSASTTSGASTDTQYF,TGCAGTGCTAGTACGACTAGCGGAGCTAGCACAGATACGCAGTATTTT
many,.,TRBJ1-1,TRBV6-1,CASSDGTGTEAFF,TGTGCCAGCAGTGACGGGACGGGCACTGAAGCTTTCTTT
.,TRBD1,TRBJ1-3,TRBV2,CASSAGQPSSGNTIYF,TGTGCCAGCAGTGCGGGACAGCCCAGCTCTGGAAACACCATATATTTT
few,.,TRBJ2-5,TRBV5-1,CASSLYQLAGRQETQYF,TGCGCCAGCAGCTTGTATCAATTGGCAGGGCGACAAGAGACCCAGTACTTC
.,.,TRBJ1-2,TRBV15,CATGNGRGGYGYTF,TGTGCCACCGGCAACGGTCGGGGGGGGTATGGCTACACCTTC